These 21 T cell receptor beta chains originate from one sample sequenced in a study of shared clonotypes between healthy human individuals. Generated by immunoSEQ multiplex PCR, the TCRdb table keeps only in-frame clones and is missing some. The sample consists of around 1.9 million clones, about 93% of them appearing once. Only CD45RO-negative cells positively selected for CCR7 counted as naive CD8 cells, so terminally differentiated effector memory CD45RA+ cells were excluded. The material sequenced was naive CD8+ T cells from PBMCs. These receptors all stem from a man in his late teens or twenties in good health. Some clones in this sample may be carry-over from other donors' samples.

Of note for this clone: This sample includes further DNA sequences coding for the same CDR3. The chain uses TRBV15 and TRBJ2-7; D is unresolved. This CDR3 has 12 amino acids. The germline gives CDR1 LNHNV, CDR2 YYDKDF (reference sequence). V was clipped by 0 bases and J by 3 bases, with 3 bases between them. CDR3 residues: CATSRDHYEQYF. CDR3 coding DNA: TGTGCCACCAGCAGAGACCACTACGAGCAGTACTTC.

This chain links TRBV29-1 with TRBJ2-7, with a possible D match to TRBD2 (5 bases). Germline loops: CDR1 SQVTM, CDR2 ANQGSEA. The CDR3 covers 13 residues. Trimming removed 7 bases at V and 3 bases at J, with 16 bases between. Here the CDR3 reads CSATGGTFYEQYF. For the CDR3, the DNA is TGCAGCGCAACTGGAGGAACCTTCTACGAGCAGTACTTC.

The J gene is TRBJ1-4, the V gene TRBV7-9; D is undetermined. The CDR3 runs to 14 residues. V shed 6 bases and J shed 7 bases, with 15 bases lying between them. The V gene's germline CDR1 is SEHNR and CDR2 FQNEAQ (reference sequence). CDR3 DNA sequence: TGTGCCAGCAGTATGACTCGGGCGGGTGAAAAACTGTTTTTT. Amino acid sequence: CASSMTRAGEKLFF.

The chain recombines TRBV19 with TRBJ2-1; D is unclear. The CDR3 covers 16 residues. The germline V and J ends were trimmed by 8 bases and 2 bases, with 19 bases remaining between them. CDR1 and CDR2 (germline): LNHDA, SQIVND (reference sequence). CDR3 sequence reads: CASSTYLVGPYNEQFF. The CDR3 DNA follows: TGTGCCAGTTCAACCTACCTAGTGGGCCCCTACAATGAGCAGTTCTTC.

As concerns this clone: The sample holds other DNA sequences that translate to the same CDR3. The CDR3, as DNA: TGTGCCAGCAGCTGGGACAGCTACGAGCAGTACTTC. Encoded protein: CASSWDSYEQYF. The rearrangement links TRBV7-9 to TRBJ2-7; TRBD1 agrees at 7 bases. The CDR3 is 12 residues long. Germline V lookup: CDR1 SEHNR, CDR2 FQNEAQ (reference sequence). V trimming: 4 bases; J trimming: 3 bases; junction bases outside the gene matches: 0.

The chain has TRBV7-9 and TRBJ2-3; TRBD1 might be the D (5 bases). V lost 4 bases, J lost 0 bases, and 8 bases lay in between. The CDR3 consists of 14 residues. Looked up from germline, CDR1 is SEHNR and CDR2 is FQNEAQ (reference sequence). The CDR3 sequence: CASSYYRSTDTQYF. CDR3 nucleotides: TGTGCCAGCAGCTACTACAGGAGCACAGATACGCAGTATTTT.

To note about this clone: The germline gene is not matched at one end of the junction; a read error may be the cause. This chain connects TRBV5-5 to TRBJ2-7, with D possibly called TRBD1 or TRBD2 (5 bases each). There are 14 residues in the CDR3. Germline-derived CDR1 and CDR2 are SGHKS and YYEKEE (reference sequence). The CDR3 nucleotides are TGTGCCAGCAGCCTCGGGGCTCTTCCCTACGAGCAGTACTTT. It codes for CASSLGALPYEQYF.

The rearrangement joins TRBV9 to TRBJ2-2; a possible D gene is TRBD1 (6 bases). CDR3 length equals 16 residues. CDR1 is SGDLS and CDR2 is YYNGEE in the germline V gene. The V end was cut by 4 bases, the J end by 2 bases, with 15 bases between. Written as DNA, the CDR3 is TGTGCCAGCAGCCAAACTTGGACAGCAAACACCGGGGAGCTGTTTTTT. Translating gives CASSQTWTANTGELFF.

This clone was recorded once. The rearrangement uses TRBV4-1 and TRBJ2-7; the match to TRBD1 covers 8 bases. CDR1 MGHRA and CDR2 YSYEKL come from the germline V gene. Trimming removed 2 bases from V and 3 bases from J; junction bases left unmatched: 3. There are 14 residues in the CDR3. The CDR3 region is CASSQTRGLYEQYF. CDR3 DNA sequence: TGCGCCAGCAGCCAAACCAGGGGGCTCTACGAGCAGTACTTC.

The chain links TRBV5-4 to TRBJ2-3, with D possibly being TRBD2 (5 bases). The CDR3 is 15 residues long. Germline assignment: CDR1 SGHNT and CDR2 YYREEE (reference sequence). Trimming took off 3 bases at V and 2 bases at J, with 13 bases between the two ends. The CDR3 sequence is CASSSTGLITDTQYF. CDR3 nucleotide sequence: TGTGCCAGCAGCTCTACTGGACTTATCACAGATACGCAGTATTTT.

This chain connects TRBV7-9 to TRBJ2-5; no clear D. With 3 bases removed from V and 0 bases from J, the gap between germline ends came to 8 bases. This CDR3 region has 14 residues. Germline V CDR1 and CDR2: SEHNR, FQNEAQ (reference sequence). The chain's CDR3 is CASSFSTYQETQYF. As DNA, the CDR3 is TGTGCCAGCAGCTTTAGCACGTACCAAGAGACCCAGTACTTC.

This sequence joins TRBV4-3 and TRBJ2-6, with D unresolved. The CDR3 sequence is 18 residues long. Germline V gives CDR1 LGHNA, CDR2 YSLEER. V dropped 5 bases and J dropped 1 base, with 18 bases sitting between them. The CDR3: CASSESSGPTSGANVLTF. Here the CDR3 DNA reads TGCGCCAGCAGCGAATCCTCCGGGCCAACATCTGGGGCCAACGTCCTGACTTTC.

This chain joins TRBV5-1 and TRBJ2-1, with D perhaps TRBD1 (6 bases). The CDR3 sequence is 13 residues long. Germline CDR1 reads SGHRS; CDR2 reads YFSETQ. Trimming took off 6 bases at V and 5 bases at J, with 12 bases between the two ends. The CDR3 protein is CASIGRGNNEQFF. The CDR3 DNA reads as TGCGCCAGCATAGGCAGGGGCAACAATGAGCAGTTCTTC.

The CDR3 sequence: CASTHRVGSTGANVLTF. The CDR3, as DNA: TGCGCCAGCACGCACAGGGTCGGCTCCACTGGGGCCAACGTCCTGACTTTC. The chain links TRBV23-1 to TRBJ2-6; perhaps TRBD1 as D (6 bases). TRBV23-1 is given ORF status, its function remaining uncertain. The CDR3 sequence is 17 residues long. V lost 7 bases and J 2 bases, leaving 18 bases between the germline ends.

In DNA, the CDR3 is TGCGCCAGCAGTGAGTCGATCGTTAGGAACACTGAAGCTTTCTTT. Translated, it gives CASSESIVRNTEAFF. J is TRBJ1-1 and V is TRBV10-2; D remains ambiguous. Trimming pared 0 bases from V and 1 base from J, leaving 9 bases between. The CDR3 covers 15 residues. The germline CDR1 and CDR2 sequences are WSHSY and SAAADI.

The count of this clone is one. This chain links TRBV12-5 with TRBJ2-2; a possible D gene is TRBD1 (6 bases). The V end lost 6 bases, the J end lost 5 bases, and 7 bases lay between the germline ends. Germline V lookup: CDR1 LGHNT, CDR2 FRNRAP. This CDR3 is built from 12 residues. CDR3 bases: TGTGCTAGTGGACAGGGTACCGGGGAGCTGTTTTTT. Translating gives CASGQGTGELFF.

Turning to this clone: In the same sample, other DNA sequences code for this CDR3. The chain employs TRBV11-2 and TRBJ2-5; 11 bases map to TRBD2. Germline trimming cut 4 bases from V and 3 bases from J; bases unmatched to any gene: 1. Germline V gives CDR1 SGHAT, CDR2 FQNNGV. The CDR3 runs to 14 residues. The CDR3 DNA reads as TGTGCCAGCAGCTCGGGACTAGCGGAAGAGACCCAGTACTTC. Its translation: CASSSGLAEETQYF.

In this sample, this clone turned up once. The genes are TRBV13 and TRBJ2-7; TRBD2 matches 7 bases. The ends lost 0 bases at V and 2 bases at J; junction bases unmatched: 1. The germline gives CDR1 PRHDT, CDR2 FYEKMQ (reference sequence). This CDR3 contains 14 residues. The chain's CDR3 is CASSLGLAAYEQYF. The CDR3 DNA is TGTGCCAGCAGCTTAGGGCTAGCGGCCTACGAGCAGTACTTC.

V is TRBV23-1 and J is TRBJ2-2; TRBD2 matches 9 bases. TRBV23-1 is placed among ORFs of uncertain function. With V trimmed by 4 bases and J by 6 bases, 12 bases remained unmatched. The length of the CDR3 is 17 residues. The CDR3 reads CASSLSRGREGSGELFF. The DNA of the CDR3 is TGCGCCAGCAGTCTCTCCCGGGGGCGGGAGGGCTCCGGGGAGCTGTTTTTT.

V and J are TRBV5-6 and TRBJ2-3; no reliable D call. Per germline, CDR1 SGHDT and CDR2 YYEEEE. Trimming cost V 4 bases and J 4 bases, with 13 bases left between them. This CDR3 contains 14 residues. The CDR3 region is CASSASVYPDTQYF. The DNA of the CDR3 is TGTGCCAGCAGCGCCTCCGTCTATCCAGATACGCAGTATTTT.

This clone was recorded only once. The CDR3 nucleotides read TGTGCCAGCAGCGGTCCCGGGGGGGCGGGCAATCAGCCCCAGCATTTT. Protein product: CASSGPGGAGNQPQHF. The J gene is TRBJ1-5, the V gene TRBV7-9; perhaps TRBD1 as D (6 bases). The CDR3 spans 16 residues. Germline CDR1 is SEHNR and CDR2 is FQNEAQ (reference sequence). Trimming pared 5 bases from V and 2 bases from J, leaving 16 bases between.